Shown below are 9 T cell receptor beta chains from a single sample sequenced in a study of blood T cell repertoires in COVID-19 (dated by TCRdb to the early 2020s). Library construction relied on the immunoSEQ multiplex PCR assay. This immuneACCESS table, as held by TCRdb, lists in-frame sequences with V and J called but not all clones. Of the missing ones, under half trace to an unresolved V gene in checked studies; the others have no known cause. The sample table holds roughly 200,000 clones, of which around 89% were seen once. About 1.7% of the sample comes from the top ten. The specimen sequenced was peripheral blood. These TCRs come from a man aged 65 to 79 with acute or convalescent COVID-19.

This chain connects TRBV14 to TRBJ1-2; D ambiguous. Germline lookup yields CDR1 SGHDN and CDR2 FVKESK. The CDR3 extends over 14 amino acids. The germline V and J ends were trimmed by 1 base and 4 bases, with 10 bases remaining between them. The CDR3 here is CASSQGAGSYGYTF. The DNA for the CDR3 is TGTGCCAGCAGCCAAGGTGCGGGATCCTATGGCTACACCTTC.

The chain has TRBV28 and TRBJ2-1; D is perhaps TRBD1 (6 bases). V dropped 3 bases and J dropped 2 bases, with 8 bases sitting between them. CDR3 length: 14 amino acids. Germline V gene data show CDR1 as MDHEN and CDR2 as SYDVKM. The CDR3 sequence: CASSFAGAYNEQFF. CDR3 bases: TGTGCCAGCAGTTTTGCAGGGGCCTACAATGAGCAGTTCTTC.

The V gene is TRBV6-6, the J gene TRBJ1-5, with 7 bases matching TRBD1. J lost 6 bases, V lost 7 bases, and 6 bases had no gene match. The CDR3 extends over 13 amino acids. Germline V gives CDR1 MNHNY, CDR2 SVGAGI (reference sequence). CDR3 DNA: TGTGCCAGCACCACAGGGGTGGTTCAGCCCCAGCATTTT. It specifies CASTTGVVQPQHF.

A note on this clone: Germline is not matched at one junction end, which may reflect a read error. The V and J genes are TRBV7-7 and TRBJ2-5, with a tentative D call TRBD1 (6 bases). The germline V gene has CDR1 SSHAT and CDR2 FNYEAQ (reference sequence). The CDR3 is made up of 15 amino acids. CDR3 sequence (DNA): TGTGCTAGCAGCACAAATACAGGGATCCAAGAGACCCAGTACTTC. Residues: CASSTNTGIQETQYF. The full variable domain, in which reference TRBV7-7 and TRBJ2-5 provide the parts outside the CDR3, is GAGVSQSPRYKVTKRGQDVTLRCDPISSHATLYWYQQALGQGPEFLTYFNYEAQPDKSGLPSDRFSAERPEGSISTLTIQRTEQRDSAMYRCASSTNTGIQETQYFGPGTRLLVL.

The rearrangement uses TRBV6-6 and TRBJ1-4; D might be TRBD1 (6 bases). Trimming removed 2 bases at V and 7 bases at J, with 11 bases between. The CDR3 totals 14 residues. Germline CDR1 reads MNHNY; CDR2 reads SVGAGI (reference sequence). Written as DNA, the CDR3 is TGTGCCAGCAGTTACGGGGGCTTTAGTGAAAAACTGTTTTTT. Its translation is CASSYGGFSEKLFF.

This clone was seen a single time. The chain is built from TRBV19 and TRBJ1-2, with 8 bases aligning to TRBD1. The trim removed 5 bases at V and 1 base at J, leaving 6 bases unmatched. This CDR3 has 15 residues. The germline gives CDR1 LNHDA, CDR2 SQIVND (reference sequence). In DNA form, the CDR3 reads TGTGCCAGTAGTGCCACAGGGGGAAATAACTATGGCTACACCTTC. Its protein product is CASSATGGNNYGYTF.

This clone has a handful of counts. The chain links TRBV6-6 to TRBJ1-4; 7 bases map to TRBD1. The CDR3 has 14 amino acids. V dropped 6 bases and J dropped 5; count of bases not matched to a gene: 6. The germline gives CDR1 MNHNY, CDR2 SVGAGI (reference sequence). In nucleotides, the CDR3 is TGTGCCAGCAGGGCCGGGACAGAAAATGAAAAACTGTTTTTT. This sequence encodes CASRAGTENEKLFF.

V usage is TRBV19 and J usage is TRBJ1-1; maybe TRBD1 (5 bases). The germline V gene has CDR1 LNHDA and CDR2 SQIVND (reference sequence). The ends were cut back, 6 bases at V and 1 base at J, with 9 bases in the middle. The CDR3 spans 13 residues. This CDR3 is CASRTAGNTEAFF. In DNA form, the CDR3 reads TGTGCCAGTAGGACAGCCGGGAACACTGAAGCTTTCTTT.

The V call is TRBV6-5, the J call TRBJ2-1; 12 bases align to TRBD2. V was clipped by 7 bases and J by 5 bases; unmatched bases: 3. Germline V CDR1 and CDR2: MNHEY, SVGAGI. The CDR3 length is 14 residues. CDR3 DNA: TGTGCCAGCACAACTAGCGGGAGGCACAATGAGCAGTTCTTC. Protein sequence: CASTTSGRHNEQFF.